This TCR beta chain is from a study of cytomegalovirus exposure and HLA in healthy donors. General study findings and limits: It was found in a later analysis that first-cohort TCR clusters tended to co-occur in the 100 to 150 validation repertoires.

The donors were members of the validation cohort, which comprised approximately 120 subjects and was separate from the first cohort of roughly 700 subjects. A remark on this clone: Antigen specificity is unknown.

TCRdb's table, derived via immunoSEQ multiplex PCR, lists solely in-frame clones and lacks some. The repertoire has some 130,000 clones, around four fifths of them found once; the top ten carry 25% to 30%. The sample consisted of PBMCs. The sequence came from a man aged 30 to 39 in good health and CMV-seropositive.

Written as DNA, the CDR3 is TGCGCCAGCAGCCAACCGCCCCGACAGAGAAACTATGGCTACACCTTC. As protein: CASSQPPRQRNYGYTF. The chain is built from TRBV4-1 and TRBJ1-2; D may be TRBD1 (5 bases). V lost 2 bases and J 2 bases, leaving 15 bases between the germline ends. The CDR3 covers 16 residues. CDR1 and CDR2 from the germline V gene are MGHRA and YSYEKL.